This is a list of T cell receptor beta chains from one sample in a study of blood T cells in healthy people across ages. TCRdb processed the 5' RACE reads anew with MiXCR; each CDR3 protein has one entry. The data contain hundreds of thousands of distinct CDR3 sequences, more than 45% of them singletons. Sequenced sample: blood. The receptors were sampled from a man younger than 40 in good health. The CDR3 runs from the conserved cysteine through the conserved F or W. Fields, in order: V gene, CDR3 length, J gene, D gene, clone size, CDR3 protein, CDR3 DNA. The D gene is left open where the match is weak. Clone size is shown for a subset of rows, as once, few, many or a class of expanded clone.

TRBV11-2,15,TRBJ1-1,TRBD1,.,CASRTTTGANTEAFF,TGTGCCAGCAGAACCACTACAGGGGCGAACACTGAAGCTTTCTTT
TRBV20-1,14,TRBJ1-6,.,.,CSAWGGATNSPLHF,TGCAGTGCTTGGGGCGGGGCGACTAATTCACCCCTCCACTTT
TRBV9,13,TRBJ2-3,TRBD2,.,CASSATSGDTQYF,TGTGCCAGCAGCGCTACTAGCGGGGATACGCAGTATTTT
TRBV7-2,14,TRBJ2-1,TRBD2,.,CASSSKVQLAGGFF,TGTGCCAGCAGCTCGAAGGTGCAACTAGCGGGAGGGTTCTTC
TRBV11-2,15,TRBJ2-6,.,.,CASSLVKGGANVLTF,TGTGCCAGCAGCTTAGTGAAGGGTGGGGCCAACGTCCTGACTTTC
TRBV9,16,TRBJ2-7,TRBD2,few,CASSVGLAGGSYEQYF,TGTGCCAGCAGCGTGGGACTAGCGGGAGGGTCCTACGAGCAGTACTTC
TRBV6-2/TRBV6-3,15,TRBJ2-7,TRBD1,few,CASSDSGTGSYEQYF,TGTGCCAGCAGTGACTCCGGGACAGGCTCCTACGAGCAGTACTTC
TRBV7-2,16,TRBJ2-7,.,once,CASSSQGGTSSYEQYF,TGTGCCAGCAGCTCCCAGGGCGGGACAAGCTCCTACGAGCAGTACTTC
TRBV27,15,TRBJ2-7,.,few,CASSLFQGSKGEQYF,TGTGCCAGCAGTTTATTCCAGGGGAGTAAGGGCGAGCAGTACTTC
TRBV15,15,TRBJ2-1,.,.,CATSRDVVGLYEQFF,TGTGCCACCAGCAGAGATGTGGTGGGGTTATACGAGCAGTTCTTC
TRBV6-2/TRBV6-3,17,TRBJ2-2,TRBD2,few,CASSYLGTSGRSGELFF,TGTGCCAGCAGTTACCTTGGGACTAGCGGGAGATCTGGGGAGCTGTTTTTT
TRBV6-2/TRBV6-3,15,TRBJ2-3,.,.,CASSYSTTSTDTQYF,TGTGCCAGCAGTTACTCGACGACCAGCACAGATACGCAGTATTTT
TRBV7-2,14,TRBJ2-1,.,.,CASRSRTAYNEQFF,TGTGCCAGCAGATCTCGGACAGCCTACAATGAGCAGTTCTTC
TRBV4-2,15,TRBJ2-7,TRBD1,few,CASSQDWDRANEQYF,TGTGCCAGCAGCCAAGATTGGGACAGGGCCAACGAGCAGTACTTC
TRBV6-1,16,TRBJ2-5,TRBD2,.,CASSTQTSWGQETQYF,TGTGCCAGCAGTACCCAGACTAGCTGGGGACAAGAGACCCAGTACTTC
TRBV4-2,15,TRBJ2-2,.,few,CASSQSEGPGGELFF,TGTGCCAGCAGCCAGTCAGAGGGGCCGGGCGGGGAGCTGTTTTTT
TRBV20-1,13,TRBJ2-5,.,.,CSARMRASWEQYF,TGCAGTGCTAGGATGAGGGCAAGTTGGGAGCAGTACTTC
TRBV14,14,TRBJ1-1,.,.,CASSHSGGNTEAFF,TGTGCCAGCAGCCATTCCGGGGGGAACACTGAAGCTTTCTTT
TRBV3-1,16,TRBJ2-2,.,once,CASSQELALNTGELFF,TGTGCCAGCAGCCAAGAGCTAGCGCTTAACACCGGGGAGCTGTTTTTT
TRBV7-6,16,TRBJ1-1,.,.,CASRPVRGGKDTEAFF,TGTGCCAGCAGGCCTGTTCGAGGGGGAAAGGACACTGAAGCTTTCTTT
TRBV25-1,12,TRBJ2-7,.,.,CASSDVATKQYF,TGTGCCAGCAGTGATGTGGCAACTAAACAGTACTTC
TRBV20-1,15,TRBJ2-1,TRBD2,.,CSAPGLAGIDGEQFF,TGCAGTGCTCCCGGACTAGCGGGAATAGACGGTGAGCAGTTCTTC
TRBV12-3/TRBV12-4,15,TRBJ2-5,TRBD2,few,CASSLTSGIQETQYF,TGTGCCAGCAGTTTGACTAGCGGGATCCAAGAGACCCAGTACTTC
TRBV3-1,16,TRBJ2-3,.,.,CASSRTPGLGPDTQYF,TGTGCCAGCAGCCGAACTCCAGGGCTTGGCCCAGATACGCAGTATTTT
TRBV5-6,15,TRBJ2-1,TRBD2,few,CASSLIAGGSGEQFF,TGTGCCAGCAGCTTGATCGCGGGGGGGAGCGGTGAGCAGTTCTTC
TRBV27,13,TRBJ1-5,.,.,CASSGAEYQPQHF,TGTGCCAGCAGTGGGGCAGAGTATCAGCCCCAGCATTTT
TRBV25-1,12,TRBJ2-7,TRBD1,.,CASSVQGREQYF,TGTGCCAGCAGTGTACAGGGGCGCGAGCAGTACTTC
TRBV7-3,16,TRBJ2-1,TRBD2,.,CASSLGLAATYNEQFF,TGTGCCAGCAGCTTAGGGCTAGCGGCAACCTACAATGAGCAGTTCTTC
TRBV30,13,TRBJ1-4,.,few,CAWSLTPWEKLFF,TGTGCCTGGAGCCTCACCCCCTGGGAAAAACTGTTTTTT
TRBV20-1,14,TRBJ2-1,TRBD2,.,CSAIPGLGGNEQFF,TGCAGTGCTATACCGGGACTAGGAGGAAATGAGCAGTTCTTC
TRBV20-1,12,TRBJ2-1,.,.,CSASLLENEQFF,TGCAGTGCTAGCCTCCTCGAGAATGAGCAGTTCTTC